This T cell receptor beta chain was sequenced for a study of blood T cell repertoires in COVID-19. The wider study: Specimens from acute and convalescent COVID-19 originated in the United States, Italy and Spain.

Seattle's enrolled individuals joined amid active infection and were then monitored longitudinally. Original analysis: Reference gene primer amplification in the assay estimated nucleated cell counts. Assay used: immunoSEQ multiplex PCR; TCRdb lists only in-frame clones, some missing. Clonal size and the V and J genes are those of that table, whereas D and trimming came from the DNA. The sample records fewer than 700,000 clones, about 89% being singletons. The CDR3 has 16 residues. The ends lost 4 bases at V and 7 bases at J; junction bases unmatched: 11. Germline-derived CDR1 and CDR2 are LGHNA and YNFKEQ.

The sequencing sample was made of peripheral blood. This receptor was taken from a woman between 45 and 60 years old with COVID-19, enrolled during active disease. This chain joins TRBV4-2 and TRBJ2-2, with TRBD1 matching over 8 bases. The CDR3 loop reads CASSPPARGQSGELFF. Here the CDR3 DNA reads TGTGCCAGCAGCCCGCCGGCCAGGGGGCAGAGCGGGGAGCTGTTTTTT.